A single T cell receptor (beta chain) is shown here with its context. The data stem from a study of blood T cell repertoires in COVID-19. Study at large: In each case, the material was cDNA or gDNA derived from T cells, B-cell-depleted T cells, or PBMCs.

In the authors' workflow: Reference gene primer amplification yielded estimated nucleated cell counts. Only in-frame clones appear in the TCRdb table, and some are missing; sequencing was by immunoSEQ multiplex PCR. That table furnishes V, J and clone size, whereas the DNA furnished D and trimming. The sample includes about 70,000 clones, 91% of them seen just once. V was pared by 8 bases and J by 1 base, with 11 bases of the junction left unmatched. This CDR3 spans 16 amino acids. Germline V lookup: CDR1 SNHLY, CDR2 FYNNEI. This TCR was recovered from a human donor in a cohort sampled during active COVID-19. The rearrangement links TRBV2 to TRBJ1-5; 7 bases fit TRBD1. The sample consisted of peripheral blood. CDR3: CASVGDSQGSNQPQHF. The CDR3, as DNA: TGTGCCAGCGTTGGGGACAGCCAGGGAAGCAATCAGCCCCAGCATTTT.